The 30 T cell receptor beta chains in this list originate from one sample, sequenced in a study of shared clonotypes between healthy human individuals. Here immunoSEQ multiplex PCR was the method, and the copy in TCRdb shows in-frame clones only, minus some. The repertoire holds about 800,000 clones, with approximately 97% as singletons. CD45RO-negative CD8 cells positively selected for CCR7 made up the naive population, which excluded terminally differentiated effector memory CD45RA+ cells. The sample comprised naive CD8+ T cells sorted from blood. These receptor sequences come from a man aged 25-40 years in good health.

The chain employs TRBV9 and TRBJ2-1, with TRBD2 matching over 9 bases. V lost 3 bases to trimming and J lost 5 bases; unmatched junction nucleotides: 12. CDR1 SGDLS and CDR2 YYNGEE come from the germline V gene. The CDR3 is 17 amino acids. For the CDR3, the DNA is TGTGCCAGCAGCGGAGGCCGTAGCGGGAGTCGGCACAATGAGCAGTTCTTC. It translates to CASSGGRSGSRHNEQFF.

Here the CDR3 DNA reads TGCGCCAGCAGTGACCCAGGGGGTTCCGCTGAAGCTTTCTTT. Amino acid sequence: CASSDPGGSAEAFF. The V call is TRBV10-1, the J call TRBJ1-1, with TRBD1 identical over 7 bases. Germline V lookup: CDR1 WNHNN, CDR2 SYGVQD (reference sequence). CDR3 length: 14 residues. Trimming took 3 bases from V and 6 from J; bases not matched to a gene: 7.

This clone came up once. The chain uses TRBV11-2 and TRBJ1-1; 7 positions agree with TRBD1. This CDR3 spans 18 amino acids. V gave up 3 bases and J gave up 0 bases; unmatched junction bases: 13. CDR1 and CDR2 from the germline V gene are SGHAT and FQNNGV. CDR3 protein: CASSLGSGTVYMNTEAFF. In DNA, the CDR3 is TGTGCCAGCAGCTTGGGGTCTGGGACAGTGTATATGAACACTGAAGCTTTCTTT.

The rearrangement joins TRBV29-1 to TRBJ2-5; 7 positions match TRBD2. In germline, CDR1 is SQVTM, CDR2 ANQGSEA. The V segment lost 7 bases and the J segment 5 bases; nucleotides outside the gene matches: 13. The CDR3 spans 14 residues. The CDR3, as DNA: TGCAGCGCCGTGGGGGGGGAAACGGAGGAGACCCAGTACTTC. It specifies CSAVGGETEETQYF. The full variable domain, completed using reference TRBV29-1 and TRBJ2-5, is SAVISQKPSRDICQRGTSLTIQCQVDSQVTMMFWYRQQPGQSLTLIATANQGSEATYESGFVIDKFPISRPNLTFSTLTVSNMSPEDSSIYLCSAVGGETEETQYFGPGTRLLVL.

The chain recombines TRBV28 with TRBJ2-7; D uncertain. The CDR3 loop spans 13 amino acids. Germline CDR1 reads MDHEN; CDR2 reads SYDVKM. V lost 5 bases to trimming and J lost 0 bases, with 8 bases between them. As DNA, the CDR3 is TGTGCCAGCAGTCCGACAATCTCCTACGAGCAGTACTTC. Translated, it gives CASSPTISYEQYF.

The V gene is TRBV29-1, the J gene TRBJ2-7, with D perhaps TRBD2 (5 bases). The germline CDR1 and CDR2 sequences are SQVTM and ANQGSEA. The CDR3 extends over 13 amino acids. V lost 0 bases and J 4 bases, leaving 10 bases between the germline ends. CDR3 residues: CSVEEEEGYEQYF. CDR3 bases: TGCAGCGTTGAAGAGGAAGAGGGATACGAGCAGTACTTC.

The chain combines TRBV11-3 with TRBJ2-3, with D tentatively TRBD2 (5 bases). Per the germline V gene, CDR1 is SGHNT and CDR2 is YENEEA. V lost 0 bases and J 5 bases, leaving 12 bases between the germline ends. There are 15 residues in the CDR3. This CDR3 is CASSLEAEVEDTQYF. The DNA for the CDR3 is TGTGCCAGCAGCTTAGAAGCGGAGGTGGAAGATACGCAGTATTTT.

The chain is built from TRBV5-4 and TRBJ1-1; D remains unclear. Germline loops: CDR1 SGHNT, CDR2 YYREEE (reference sequence). The V end lost 1 base, the J end lost 0 bases, and 7 bases lay between the germline ends. CDR3 length: 14 amino acids. The CDR3 loop is CASSLHGVNTEAFF. The DNA of the CDR3 is TGTGCCAGCAGCTTGCATGGAGTGAACACTGAAGCTTTCTTT.

The chain recombines TRBV29-1 with TRBJ2-5, with 7 bases identical to TRBD1. This CDR3 has 13 residues. From germline, CDR1 is SQVTM and CDR2 ANQGSEA. V was pared by 4 bases and J by 0 bases, with 2 bases of the junction left unmatched. The CDR3 region has the DNA TGCAGCGTTGTTGGGACAGACCAAGAGACCCAGTACTTC. Its translation: CSVVGTDQETQYF. Together with reference TRBV29-1 and TRBJ2-5, the CDR3 gives the full variable domain: SAVISQKPSRDICQRGTSLTIQCQVDSQVTMMFWYRQQPGQSLTLIATANQGSEATYESGFVIDKFPISRPNLTFSTLTVSNMSPEDSSIYLCSVVGTDQETQYFGPGTRLLVL.

J is TRBJ2-7 and V is TRBV18, with D perhaps matching TRBD1 or TRBD2 (5 bases each). The V end was cut by 2 bases, the J end by 2 bases, with 13 bases between. The CDR3 consists of 15 residues. CDR1 is KGHSH, CDR2 LQKENI, per germline. CDR3 sequence reads: CASSPGGAEPYEQYF. CDR3 DNA: TGTGCCAGCTCACCAGGGGGAGCGGAACCCTACGAGCAGTACTTC.

This chain connects TRBV18 to TRBJ2-7; 10 bases fit TRBD1. Per germline, CDR1 KGHSH and CDR2 LQKENI. Unmatched junction bases numbered 4, after V lost 4 bases and J lost 1 base. The CDR3 is made up of 15 amino acids. CDR3 sequence: CASSRGQGISYEQYF. Here the CDR3 DNA reads TGTGCCAGCTCACGGGGACAGGGGATATCCTACGAGCAGTACTTC.

The chain carries TRBV30 and TRBJ2-3, with D perhaps matching TRBD1 (6 bases). The V gene lost 0 bases and the J gene lost 2 bases, with 12 bases spanning the gap. This CDR3 region has 15 residues. The V gene's germline CDR1 is GTSNPN and CDR2 SVGIG (reference sequence). The CDR3, as DNA: TGTGCCTGGAGTGTGGGAACAGGGTCCACAGATACGCAGTATTTT. As protein: CAWSVGTGSTDTQYF.

V is TRBV19 and J is TRBJ2-1; 8 bases map to TRBD2. Germline values: CDR1 LNHDA, CDR2 SQIVND (reference sequence). V lost 6 bases, J lost 6 bases, and 7 bases stayed unmatched. The CDR3 spans 14 residues. Here the CDR3 DNA reads TGTGCCAGTAGGGTGACTAGCGCGGGCAATGAGCAGTTCTTC. It is translated as CASRVTSAGNEQFF.

V usage is TRBV9 and J usage is TRBJ1-5; 10 nucleotides align to TRBD1. Germline loops: CDR1 SGDLS, CDR2 YYNGEE. Trimming at V came to 3 bases and at J to 6 bases, leaving 6 bases not matched to a gene. The CDR3 runs to 15 residues. CDR3 amino acids: CASSEGQGEFQPQHF. The CDR3 nucleotides read TGTGCCAGCAGCGAAGGACAGGGGGAGTTTCAGCCCCAGCATTTT. The full variable domain, rest sourced from reference TRBV9 and TRBJ1-5, is DSGVTQTPKHLITATGQRVTLRCSPRSGDLSVYWYQQSLDQGLQFLIQYYNGEERAKGNILERFSAQQFPDLHSELNLSSLELGDSALYFCASSEGQGEFQPQHFGDGTRLSIL.

The chain has TRBV7-3 and TRBJ2-1, with D tentatively TRBD2 (5 bases). This CDR3 contains 17 residues. The V and J ends lost 7 bases and 0 bases respectively, with 19 bases between them. Germline-derived CDR1 and CDR2 are SGHTA and FQGTGA. The CDR3 sequence: CASITTPGSRSYNEQFF. CDR3 nucleotide sequence: TGTGCCAGCATCACTACGCCGGGGTCGCGCTCCTACAATGAGCAGTTCTTC.

This sequence joins TRBV5-4 and TRBJ2-2; D call uncertain. Trimming pared 4 bases from V and 0 bases from J, leaving 10 bases between. CDR1 is SGHNT, CDR2 YYREEE, per germline (reference sequence). The CDR3 has 15 residues. CDR3 sequence: CASSTVPSNTGELFF. CDR3 coding DNA: TGTGCCAGCAGCACTGTTCCGTCGAACACCGGGGAGCTGTTTTTT.

In DNA, the CDR3 is TGTGCCAGCAGTCGGACTGAAACTAATGAAAAACTGTTTTTT. This gives the protein CASSRTETNEKLFF. The chain couples TRBV28 to TRBJ1-4; D is unresolved. Deletions cut 5 bases from V and 1 base from J, with 8 bases between. The CDR3 runs to 14 residues. The germline V gene has CDR1 MDHEN and CDR2 SYDVKM.

The CDR3 is CATSREGREDRGQRDYGYTF. The CDR3, as DNA: TGTGCCACCAGCAGAGAGGGCAGAGAAGACAGGGGGCAGAGAGACTATGGCTACACCTTC. The chain links TRBV15 to TRBJ1-2; TRBD1 aligns across 10 bases. The V gene's germline CDR1 is LNHNV and CDR2 YYDKDF (reference sequence). V lost 0 bases and J lost 3; bases outside the gene matches: 16. This CDR3 comprises 20 residues.

The chain couples TRBV18 to TRBJ2-6; 10 bases align to TRBD1. The CDR3 has 18 amino acids. The germline CDR1 and CDR2 sequences are KGHSH and LQKENI. V gave up 3 bases and J gave up 1 base; unmatched junction bases: 6. As DNA, the CDR3 is TGTGCCAGCTCACCGGGACAGGGGACGAGATCTGGGGCCAACGTCCTGACTTTC. Its protein is CASSPGQGTRSGANVLTF.

Concerning this clone: This CDR3 is also generated by other DNA sequences in the sample. CDR3: CAISASYEQYF. The CDR3 coding sequence is TGTGCCATCAGCGCCTCCTACGAGCAGTACTTC. V and J are TRBV10-3 and TRBJ2-7; D ambiguous. CDR3 length: 11 amino acids. Per the germline V gene, CDR1 is ENHRY and CDR2 is SYGVKD. Trimming shortened V by 6 bases and J by 0 bases, and 3 bases separated the two germline ends.

This clone was seen once. The sample contains more than one DNA sequence encoding this CDR3. The chain employs TRBV18 and TRBJ2-7; 10 nucleotides align to TRBD1. CDR1 and CDR2 from the germline V gene are KGHSH and LQKENI. J lost 3 bases, V lost 3 bases, and 2 bases had no gene match. This CDR3 spans 14 amino acids. CDR3 amino acids: CASSPGQGFYEQYF. The CDR3 bases are TGTGCCAGCTCACCGGGACAGGGGTTCTACGAGCAGTACTTC.

The chain links TRBV6-5 to TRBJ1-1; D is possibly TRBD1 (5 bases). V was trimmed by 0 bases and J by 7 bases, leaving 12 bases between them. This CDR3 has 14 residues. Germline lookup yields CDR1 MNHEY and CDR2 SVGAGI. The CDR3 coding sequence is TGTGCCAGCAGTTACTCGTTCAGGGTGCGTGAAGCTTTCTTT. It is translated as CASSYSFRVREAFF.

The chain has TRBV6-1 and TRBJ2-3; the match to TRBD2 covers 7 bases. The CDR3 is made up of 17 amino acids. V lost 0 bases to trimming and J lost 5 bases; unmatched junction nucleotides: 11. CDR1 and CDR2 from the germline V gene are MNHNS and SASEGT. This CDR3 is CASSEAWGRALGDTQYF. CDR3 DNA: TGTGCCAGCAGTGAAGCTTGGGGGAGGGCCTTAGGAGATACGCAGTATTTT.

The rearrangement links TRBV6-5 to TRBJ2-1, with 7 bases fitting TRBD2. From germline, CDR1 is MNHEY and CDR2 SVGAGI. CDR3 length: 15 amino acids. Trimming took 6 bases from V and 4 from J; bases not matched to a gene: 9. The CDR3 sequence: CASSPDPSGYNEQFF. CDR3 sequence (DNA): TGTGCCAGCAGCCCTGACCCTAGCGGATACAATGAGCAGTTCTTC.

This clone was detected only once. The V and J genes are TRBV12-5 and TRBJ1-1; 10 bases are a match to TRBD1. There are 14 residues in the CDR3. The V segment lost 5 bases and the J segment 12 bases; nucleotides outside the gene matches: 12. Germline V gene lookup returns CDR1 LGHNT and CDR2 FRNRAP. CDR3 in amino acids: CASGPSGTGDLTFF. CDR3 DNA sequence: TGTGCTAGTGGTCCCTCTGGGACAGGGGATCTGACTTTCTTT.

The chain employs TRBV7-9 and TRBJ2-3; 10 positions agree with TRBD2. The V gene end was trimmed by 4 bases and the J gene end by 4 bases; junction bases not matched to a gene: 8. The CDR3 has 16 residues. Germline V gives CDR1 SEHNR, CDR2 FQNEAQ (reference sequence). CDR3 residues: CASSSILAGESDTQYF. The CDR3 DNA reads TGTGCCAGCAGCTCCATTCTAGCGGGAGAGTCAGATACGCAGTATTTT.

This clone was detected once. This sequence joins TRBV14 and TRBJ2-3; D is ambiguous. V lost 3 bases and J lost 0, with 10 bases in between. In germline, CDR1 is SGHDN, CDR2 FVKESK. This CDR3 has 15 residues. CDR3 protein: CASSQAGRSTDTQYF. The CDR3 DNA reads TGTGCCAGCAGCCAGGCAGGCCGCAGCACAGATACGCAGTATTTT.

About this clone itself: The same CDR3 arises from other DNA sequences in this sample as well. The genes are TRBV19 and TRBJ2-7; D remains ambiguous. Trimming removed 3 bases from V and 0 bases from J, with 6 bases in between. Germline V lookup: CDR1 LNHDA, CDR2 SQIVND (reference sequence). CDR3 length: 13 residues. The DNA for the CDR3 is TGTGCCAGTAGTATTAGGGACTCCTACGAGCAGTACTTC. It is translated as CASSIRDSYEQYF.

The rearrangement links TRBV4-2 to TRBJ2-7; D remains ambiguous. Trimming left V 1 base short and J 3 bases short, with 13 bases between. The CDR3 is 15 residues long. Germline CDR1 is LGHNA and CDR2 is YNFKEQ. The CDR3 bases are TGTGCCAGCAGCCAAGGATTTAGGGAAAACTACGAGCAGTACTTC. The encoded protein is CASSQGFRENYEQYF.

Notes on this clone: Other DNA sequences within the sample encode an identical CDR3. V gene TRBV28 combines with J gene TRBJ2-1; TRBD2 matches at 14 bases. CDR3 size: 14 residues. V shed 8 bases, J shed 5 bases, and the junction held 2 bases outside the gene matches. Germline lookup yields CDR1 MDHEN and CDR2 SYDVKM. The CDR3 reads CASSGLAGDNEQFF. CDR3 nucleotides: TGTGCCAGCTCGGGACTAGCGGGAGACAATGAGCAGTTCTTC.